Listed here are 16 T cell receptor beta chains from one sample, sequenced in a study of identifying expanded T cells in peripheral blood. Profiled with immunoSEQ multiplex PCR; TCRdb holds only in-frame clones, not every one. The sample includes roughly 81,000 clones, 84% of them seen just once. Sequencing was carried out using blood. The receptors derive from a person between 18 and 75 years old in good health.

This clone was detected only once. The chain couples TRBV7-8 to TRBJ2-7; possible D gene TRBD1, 5 bases. The germline V and J ends were trimmed by 3 bases and 3 bases, with 15 bases remaining between them. The CDR3 is 15 residues long. Germline loops: CDR1 SGHVS, CDR2 FQNEAQ. This CDR3 is CASSLGSGRVYEQYF. As DNA, the CDR3 is TGTGCCAGCAGCTTGGGTTCAGGCAGGGTCTACGAGCAGTACTTC.

V usage is TRBV28 and J usage is TRBJ2-7; 8 bases map to TRBD1. Per germline, CDR1 MDHEN and CDR2 SYDVKM. The CDR3 extends over 15 amino acids. V lost 6 bases, J lost 1 base, and 8 bases stayed unmatched. The CDR3 protein is CASSLTGALSYEQYF. The CDR3 DNA is TGTGCCAGCAGCTTGACAGGGGCGCTTTCCTACGAGCAGTACTTC.

The gene calls are TRBV21-1 and TRBJ2-1; no check of the table's D call, TRBD2, against the DNA was made. TRBV21-1 is assigned pseudogene status. This CDR3 region has 15 residues. CDR3 residues: CASSILAGGYNEQFF. CDR3 DNA sequence: TGTGCCAGCAGCATACTAGCGGGAGGATACAATGAGCAGTTCTTC.

V and J are TRBV11-3 and TRBJ2-1, with 7 positions matching TRBD2. This CDR3 has 13 residues. Germline V gives CDR1 SGHNT, CDR2 YENEEA. Unmatched junction bases numbered 5, after V lost 5 bases and J lost 7 bases. The CDR3 here is CASSPGTTNEQFF. The CDR3 region has the DNA TGTGCCAGCAGCCCCGGGACTACAAATGAGCAGTTCTTC.

The chain employs TRBV20-1 and TRBJ1-1; D is undetermined. Trimming took 4 bases from V and 5 from J, leaving 8 bases between them. CDR3 length: 11 amino acids. Per germline, CDR1 DFQATT and CDR2 SNEGSKA (reference sequence). The CDR3 protein is CSATLWTEAFF. The CDR3 DNA reads TGCAGTGCTACCTTATGGACTGAAGCTTTCTTT.

The CDR3 protein is CASSVRLLAPSEEQYF. The CDR3 nucleotides read TGTGCCAGCAGCGTACGCCTACTAGCTCCCTCGGAAGAGCAGTACTTC. The V gene is TRBV9, the J gene TRBJ2-7; D is possibly TRBD2 (6 bases). CDR1 SGDLS and CDR2 YYNGEE come from the germline V gene. V gave up 1 base and J gave up 7 bases, with 21 bases separating them. There are 16 residues in the CDR3.

V and J are TRBV9 and TRBJ2-1; 14 bases align to TRBD2. Looked up from germline, CDR1 is SGDLS and CDR2 is YYNGEE. V shed 3 bases, J shed 8 bases, and the junction held 4 bases outside the gene matches. The CDR3 loop spans 15 amino acids. The CDR3 loop is CASSGTSGRTHEQFF. DNA for the CDR3: TGTGCCAGCAGCGGGACTAGCGGGAGGACCCATGAGCAGTTCTTC.

DNA of the CDR3: TGTGCCAGCAGCGTAGCTCTGGGTACTGAAGCTTTCTTT. Encoded protein: CASSVALGTEAFF. The chain joins TRBV9 to TRBJ1-1; D gene uncertain. Germline CDR1 reads SGDLS; CDR2 reads YYNGEE. The V end lost 0 bases, the J end lost 5 bases, and 8 bases lay between the germline ends. The CDR3 sequence is 13 residues long.

V gene TRBV5-4 combines with J gene TRBJ2-2; 7 bases agree with TRBD1. The germline gives CDR1 SGHNT, CDR2 YYREEE (reference sequence). V shed 2 bases and J 6 bases; nucleotides not matched to a gene: 7. This CDR3 is built from 15 residues. CDR3 nucleotide sequence: TGTGCCAGCAGCTTAAACGACAGGGTGGCCGGGGAGCTGTTTTTT. Its protein is CASSLNDRVAGELFF.

Concerning this clone itself: Other DNA sequences of this sample code for an identical CDR3. This chain uses TRBV30 with TRBJ2-3; D gene uncertain. Deletions cut 0 bases from V and 4 bases from J, with 8 bases between. There are 13 residues in the CDR3. The germline gives CDR1 GTSNPN, CDR2 SVGIG (reference sequence). The CDR3 DNA is TGTGCCTGGAGTGTAGGCCGATCAGATACGCAGTATTTT. Amino acids: CAWSVGRSDTQYF.

This chain joins TRBV7-2 and TRBJ2-3; the D gene is possibly TRBD2 (6 bases). This CDR3 has 16 residues. CDR1 and CDR2 (germline): SGHTA, FQGNSA. Trimming stripped 5 bases from V and 1 base from J, with 16 bases between. The CDR3 DNA reads TGTGCCAGCAGCAGAAGAACGGAGCGGGGCACAGATACGCAGTATTTT. Translated: CASSRRTERGTDTQYF.

V gene TRBV7-6 combines with J gene TRBJ2-1; the D gene is possibly TRBD1 (6 bases). The germline V gene encodes CDR1 SGHVS and CDR2 FNYEAQ. The CDR3 has 13 amino acids. Trimming shortened V by 1 base and J by 10 bases, and 11 bases separated the two germline ends. The CDR3 sequence: CASSLEQGREQFF. DNA of the CDR3: TGTGCCAGCAGCTTAGAACAGGGAAGGGAGCAGTTCTTC.

The chain has TRBV7-9 and TRBJ2-2, with D perhaps TRBD1 (6 bases). The CDR3 spans 16 residues. The V end lost 2 bases, the J end lost 2 bases, and 12 bases lay between the germline ends. The germline V gene encodes CDR1 SEHNR and CDR2 FQNEAQ (reference sequence). The CDR3 DNA is TGTGCCAGCAGCTTATGGCCAGGGGCTAACACCGGGGAGCTGTTTTTT. Protein product: CASSLWPGANTGELFF.

The chain carries TRBV7-2 and TRBJ1-1; D is unresolved. The CDR3 consists of 16 residues. V was clipped by 3 bases and J by 5 bases, with 19 bases between them. In germline, CDR1 is SGHTA, CDR2 FQGNSA. The CDR3 region has the DNA TGTGCCAGCAGCTTCGGGGTATCACCCCTTTCGACTGAAGCTTTCTTT. Amino acids: CASSFGVSPLSTEAFF.

Only one count was recorded for this clone. V usage is TRBV7-9 and J usage is TRBJ1-1; the D gene is possibly TRBD1 (6 bases). The V gene lost 5 bases and the J gene lost 2 bases, with 15 bases spanning the gap. The CDR3 length is 15 residues. Germline CDR1 reads SEHNR; CDR2 reads FQNEAQ (reference sequence). The DNA of the CDR3 is TGTGCCAGCAGCCCGGACAGATTACTAAACACTGAAGCTTTCTTT. Translated: CASSPDRLLNTEAFF.

This chain links TRBV5-1 with TRBJ2-7; no firm D call. V shed 2 bases and J shed 0 bases, with 9 bases lying between them. Germline V CDR1 and CDR2: SGHRS, YFSETQ. The CDR3 sequence is 14 residues long. The CDR3 DNA reads TGCGCCAGCAGCTTATCTTCCGACTCCTACGAGCAGTACTTC. Translated, it gives CASSLSSDSYEQYF.